This T cell receptor beta chain was observed in a study of human T cells and chemical hapten exposure. The germline V gene encodes CDR1 DFQATT and CDR2 SNEGSKA (reference sequence). This CDR3 contains 19 residues. Trimming stripped 3 bases from V and 0 bases from J, with 26 bases between. Time point specified: pre-sensitization, week 0. The treatment is: therapeutic diphenylcyclopropenone sensitization with weekly scalp DPC. Blood sampling occurred before each patch-test application. The authors' total RNA extraction used unfractionated whole blood. Single cDNA molecules in the library carried unique molecular identifiers attached during preparation. MiXCR was run by TCRdb on the RACE reads, yielding one entry per CDR3 protein. The sample yields approximately 260,000 distinct CDR3 sequences, approximately 7.5% seen once. This clonotype was observed a few times.

This clonotype was obtained from a young man with alopecia areata. Some clones in this sample may be carry-over from other donors' samples. The sample in question was whole blood, obtained in connection with sensitization to the hapten diphenylcyclopropenone (DPC). The rearrangement links TRBV20-1 to TRBJ1-2; D is undetermined. CDR3 sequence (DNA): TGCAGTGCTAGCGACGTGGGAGCCCGAACCCCTGACGCTAACTATGGCTACACCTTC. Protein: CSASDVGARTPDANYGYTF.